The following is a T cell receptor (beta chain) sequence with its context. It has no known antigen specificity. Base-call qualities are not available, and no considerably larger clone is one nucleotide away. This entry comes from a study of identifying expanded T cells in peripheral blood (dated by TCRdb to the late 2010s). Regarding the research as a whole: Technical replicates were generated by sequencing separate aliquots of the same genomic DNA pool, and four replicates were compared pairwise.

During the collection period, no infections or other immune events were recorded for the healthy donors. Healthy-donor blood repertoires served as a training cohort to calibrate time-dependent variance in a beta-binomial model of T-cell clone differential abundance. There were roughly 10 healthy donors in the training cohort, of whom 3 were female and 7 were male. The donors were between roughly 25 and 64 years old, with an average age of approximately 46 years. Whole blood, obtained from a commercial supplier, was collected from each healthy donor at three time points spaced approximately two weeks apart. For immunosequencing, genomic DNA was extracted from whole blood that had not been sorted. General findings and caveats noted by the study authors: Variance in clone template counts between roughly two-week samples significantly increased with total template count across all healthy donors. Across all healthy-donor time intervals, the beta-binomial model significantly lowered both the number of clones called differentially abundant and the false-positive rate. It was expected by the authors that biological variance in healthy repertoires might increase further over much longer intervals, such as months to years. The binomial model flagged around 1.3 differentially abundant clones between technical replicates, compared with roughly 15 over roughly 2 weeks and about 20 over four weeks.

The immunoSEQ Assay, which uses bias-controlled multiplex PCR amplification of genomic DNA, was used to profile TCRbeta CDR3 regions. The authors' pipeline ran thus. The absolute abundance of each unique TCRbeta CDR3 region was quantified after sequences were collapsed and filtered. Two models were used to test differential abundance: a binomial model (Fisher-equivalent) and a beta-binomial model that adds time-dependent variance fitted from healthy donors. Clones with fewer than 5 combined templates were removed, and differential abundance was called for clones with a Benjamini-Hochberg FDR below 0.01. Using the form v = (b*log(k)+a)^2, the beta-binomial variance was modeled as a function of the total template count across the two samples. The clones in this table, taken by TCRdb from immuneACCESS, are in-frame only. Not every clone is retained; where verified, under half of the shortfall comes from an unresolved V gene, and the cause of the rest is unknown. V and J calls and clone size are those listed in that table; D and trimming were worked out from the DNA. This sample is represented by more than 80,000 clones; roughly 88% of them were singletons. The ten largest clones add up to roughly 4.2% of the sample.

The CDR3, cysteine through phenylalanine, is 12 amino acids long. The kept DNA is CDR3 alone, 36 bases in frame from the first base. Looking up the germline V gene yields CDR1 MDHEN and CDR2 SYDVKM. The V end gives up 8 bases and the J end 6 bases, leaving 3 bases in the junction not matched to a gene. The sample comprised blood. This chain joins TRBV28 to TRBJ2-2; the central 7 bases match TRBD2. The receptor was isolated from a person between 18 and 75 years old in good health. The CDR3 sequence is CASLRGSGELFF. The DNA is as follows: TGTGCCAGCTTGCGGGGGTCCGGGGAGCTGTTTTTT.